One sample yielded the 23 T cell receptor beta chains listed below, sequenced in a study of control samples from healthy donors and cancer patients. Profiling relied on immunoSEQ multiplex PCR, and the TCRdb table lists in-frame clones only, not all of them. Here the sample spans around 130,000 clones, roughly 86% being singletons. The material sequenced was PBMCs. These receptor sequences come from a man aged 50 or older with head and neck cancer.

The J gene is TRBJ2-2, the V gene TRBV5-1; unclear D gene. V dropped 0 bases and J dropped 4 bases, with 4 bases sitting between them. The CDR3 consists of 13 residues. Per germline, CDR1 SGHRS and CDR2 YFSETQ. CDR3 coding DNA: TGCGCCAGCAGCTTGGGCCGCACCGGGGAGCTGTTTTTT. The encoded protein is CASSLGRTGELFF.

The J gene is TRBJ2-7, the V gene TRBV19; the D is unclear. The CDR3 is 13 residues long. Germline CDR1 LNHDA, CDR2 SQIVND (reference sequence). Trimming took off 6 bases at V and 6 bases at J, with 15 bases between the two ends. DNA for the CDR3: TGTGCCAGTAGGCCTAATGATGTACGCGAGCAGTACTTC. Its protein product is CASRPNDVREQYF.

The V and J genes are TRBV18 and TRBJ2-5, with 14 bases that match TRBD2. There are 17 residues in the CDR3. The trim removed 1 base at V and 4 bases at J, leaving 5 bases unmatched. CDR1 and CDR2 (germline): KGHSH, LQKENI. The CDR3 spells CASSPRGLAGGSETQYF. CDR3 DNA sequence: TGTGCCAGCTCACCACGAGGACTAGCGGGAGGCTCAGAGACCCAGTACTTC.

The chain employs TRBV21-1 and TRBJ2-7. TRBV21-1 is an annotated pseudogene. This CDR3 has 16 amino acids. CDR3 amino acids: CASNSPPEGRFYEQYF. The CDR3 region has the DNA TGTGCCAGCAACTCCCCTCCGGAAGGTCGGTTCTACGAGCAGTACTTC.

The CDR3 sequence is CASSVAGGSGTDTQYF. CDR3 nucleotides: TGTGCCAGCAGTGTGGCAGGGGGGAGCGGCACAGATACGCAGTATTTT. The chain links TRBV6-4 to TRBJ2-3, with D perhaps TRBD1 (7 bases). Trimming cost V 4 bases and J 1 base, with 15 bases left between them. The CDR3 spans 16 residues. CDR1 is MRHNA, CDR2 SNTAGT, per germline.

The chain combines TRBV28 with TRBJ1-2, with a tentative D call TRBD1 (6 bases). CDR3 length: 13 residues. Between the trimmed V and J ends, which lost 7 bases and 7 bases, there was a span of 16 bases. Germline CDR1 reads MDHEN; CDR2 reads SYDVKM. CDR3 protein: CASTLAGEFGYTF. CDR3 nucleotides: TGTGCCAGCACCCTCGCAGGGGAGTTTGGCTACACCTTC.

Details on this clone: The sample holds other DNA sequences that translate to the same CDR3. The rearrangement links TRBV28 to TRBJ2-5; D is perhaps TRBD2 (5 bases). Looked up from germline, CDR1 is MDHEN and CDR2 is SYDVKM. Trimming left V 4 bases short and J 5 bases short, with 8 bases between. The CDR3 loop spans 12 amino acids. CDR3 sequence (DNA): TGTGCCAGCAGTTCCCCGGGGGAGACCCAGTACTTC. Translation gives CASSSPGETQYF. The whole variable domain, filled in from reference TRBV28 and TRBJ2-5, reads DVKVTQSSRYLVKRTGEKVFLECVQDMDHENMFWYRQDPGLGLRLIYFSYDVKMKEKGDIPEGYSVSREKKERFSLILESASTNQTSMYLCASSSPGETQYFGPGTRLLVL.

CDR3 in DNA: TGTGCCACCAGCTCCCCCGTGGGAGGGGACATTCAGTACTTC. Residues: CATSSPVGGDIQYF. The V call is TRBV24-1, the J call TRBJ2-4, with TRBD2 identical over 7 bases. J was trimmed by 8 bases and V by 7 bases; bases with no gene match: 10. The germline V gene encodes CDR1 KGHDR and CDR2 SFDVKD. The CDR3 totals 14 residues.

V is TRBV11-3 and J is TRBJ2-7; the match to TRBD2 covers 10 bases. The CDR3 has 15 residues. Trimming cost V 3 bases and J 5 bases; bases outside gene matches: 7. The germline gives CDR1 SGHNT, CDR2 YENEEA. The CDR3 is CASSFSGAGGHEQYF. CDR3 nucleotides: TGTGCCAGCAGCTTTAGCGGAGCGGGAGGGCACGAGCAGTACTTC. The variable domain in full, with the rest retrieved from reference TRBV11-3 and TRBJ2-7, is EAGVVQSPRYKIIEKKQPVAFWCNPISGHNTLYWYLQNLGQGPELLIRYENEEAVDDSQLPKDRFSAERLKGVDSTLKIQPAELGDSAVYLCASSFSGAGGHEQYFGPGTRLTVT.

The chain couples TRBV5-1 to TRBJ2-5, with D uncertain. The CDR3 sequence is 11 residues long. Germline CDR1 and CDR2: SGHRS and YFSETQ. The ends were cut back, 5 bases at V and 5 bases at J, with 7 bases in the middle. The CDR3, as DNA: TGCGCCAGCAGGAGGTACGAGACCCAGTACTTC. This translates into CASRRYETQYF. The full variable domain, with the rest looked up from reference TRBV5-1 and TRBJ2-5, is KAGVTQTPRYLIKTRGQQVTLSCSPISGHRSVSWYQQTPGQGLQFLFEYFSETQRNKGNFPGRFSGRQFSNSRSEMNVSTLELGDSALYLCASRRYETQYFGPGTRLLVL.

The rearrangement uses TRBV7-9 and TRBJ1-2; 8 nucleotides agree with TRBD1. The V segment lost 1 base and the J segment 4 bases; nucleotides outside the gene matches: 2. Per the germline V gene, CDR1 is SEHNR and CDR2 is FQNEAQ (reference sequence). This CDR3 region has 14 residues. The chain's CDR3 is CASSLETGAYGYTF. CDR3 nucleotides: TGTGCCAGCAGCTTAGAGACAGGGGCCTATGGCTACACCTTC.

The chain uses TRBV18 and TRBJ2-7; 9 bases map to TRBD1. Germline CDR1 and CDR2: KGHSH and LQKENI. V dropped 3 bases and J dropped 0; count of bases not matched to a gene: 3. This CDR3 has 15 amino acids. The CDR3 loop reads CASSPGQGRSYEQYF. The CDR3, as DNA: TGTGCCAGCTCACCGGGACAGGGACGCTCCTACGAGCAGTACTTC. Drawing the rest from reference TRBV18 and TRBJ2-7, the complete variable domain is NAGVMQNPRHLVRRRGQEARLRCSPMKGHSHVYWYRQLPEEGLKFMVYLQKENIIDESGMPKERFSAEFPKEGPSILRIQQVVRGDSAAYFCASSPGQGRSYEQYFGPGTRLTVT.

V usage is TRBV11-2 and J usage is TRBJ2-7; no definite D call. The CDR3 runs 16 residues. In germline, CDR1 is SGHAT, CDR2 FQNNGV. V gave up 5 bases and J gave up 3 bases, with 20 bases separating them. The CDR3 nucleotides are TGTGCCAGCAGCATCATAGGTAGGGCCTATTACTACGAGCAGTACTTC. Amino acids: CASSIIGRAYYYEQYF.

The chain carries TRBV5-1 and TRBJ1-2, with 9 bases identical to TRBD1. Losses at the gene ends were 3 bases for V and 0 bases for J; bases not matched to a gene: 3. This CDR3 is built from 15 residues. CDR1 and CDR2 from the germline V gene are SGHRS and YFSETQ. The CDR3 loop is CASSSGTGSNYGYTF. DNA of the CDR3: TGCGCCAGCAGCTCAGGGACAGGGTCTAACTATGGCTACACCTTC.

The CDR3 DNA reads as TGTGCCAGCAGCATCGCAGGTGGGACAGTGAGCTCCTACAATGAGCAGTTCTTC. Its protein is CASSIAGGTVSSYNEQFF. V is TRBV9 and J is TRBJ2-1; 7 bases fit TRBD1. The CDR3 runs to 18 residues. Germline V gene data show CDR1 as SGDLS and CDR2 as YYNGEE. Losses at the gene ends were 4 bases for V and 0 bases for J; bases not matched to a gene: 13.

The chain employs TRBV5-1 and TRBJ1-4, with a possible D match to TRBD1 (6 bases). Trimming cost V 5 bases and J 8 bases, with 16 bases left between them. In germline, CDR1 is SGHRS, CDR2 YFSETQ. The CDR3 extends over 14 amino acids. The chain's CDR3 is CASSLGHSMEKLFF. Written as DNA, the CDR3 is TGCGCCAGCAGTCTGGGACACAGTATGGAAAAACTGTTTTTT.

The chain carries TRBV6-6 and TRBJ2-7; 9 nucleotides align to TRBD2. The ends lost 7 bases at V and 5 bases at J; junction bases unmatched: 9. From germline, CDR1 is MNHNY and CDR2 SVGAGI (reference sequence). The CDR3 spans 14 residues. CDR3 protein: CASNLSGRWNEQYF. CDR3 nucleotide sequence: TGTGCCAGCAATTTGAGCGGGAGGTGGAACGAGCAGTACTTC.

The chain employs TRBV7-2 and TRBJ1-6, with D perhaps TRBD1 (5 bases). Trimming stripped 3 bases from V and 3 bases from J, with 12 bases between. The CDR3 is 16 amino acids. The V gene's germline CDR1 is SGHTA and CDR2 FQGNSA. CDR3 nucleotides: TGTGCCAGCAGCTTGGGACGGCTCTTCTATAATTCACCCCTCCACTTT. Protein sequence: CASSLGRLFYNSPLHF.

The gene calls are TRBV7-9 and TRBJ2-5; 10 positions agree with TRBD1. The J segment lost 5 bases and the V segment lost 1 base, leaving 7 bases of the junction unmatched. The CDR3 has 16 residues. Germline CDR1 reads SEHNR; CDR2 reads FQNEAQ (reference sequence). The CDR3 DNA sequence: TGTGCCAGCAGCTTAGGGGGGACAGGGGACACGGAGACCCAGTACTTC. Its translation: CASSLGGTGDTETQYF.

The rearrangement joins TRBV10-3 to TRBJ2-3; TRBD2 might be the D (6 bases). V lost 4 bases to trimming and J lost 4 bases, with 18 bases between them. CDR1 and CDR2 (germline): ENHRY, SYGVKD. The CDR3 spans 16 residues. CDR3 bases: TGTGCCATCAGTGGGTCACGGGAGAGGTTGTCAGATACGCAGTATTTT. Translation: CAISGSRERLSDTQYF.

V and J are TRBV9 and TRBJ2-7; D gene uncertain. The length of the CDR3 is 13 residues. CDR1 is SGDLS and CDR2 is YYNGEE in the germline V gene. V dropped 0 bases and J dropped 3 bases, with 7 bases sitting between them. CDR3 DNA sequence: TGTGCCAGCAGCGTAGCCCCCCTCTACGAGCAGTACTTC. It is translated as CASSVAPLYEQYF.

The chain is built from TRBV3-1 (or the pseudogene TRBV3-2) and TRBJ1-1; no clear D gene. The CDR3 is 13 residues long. Germline V gene lookup returns CDR1 LGHDT and CDR2 YNNKEL (reference sequence). V gave up 4 bases and J gave up 3 bases, with 9 bases separating them. CDR3 nucleotides: TGTGCCAGCAGCCCCCAGCGTTACACTGAAGCTTTCTTT. This sequence encodes CASSPQRYTEAFF.

This clone was observed once. The V and J genes are TRBV27 and TRBJ1-1; D remains ambiguous. This CDR3 comprises 13 residues. CDR1 and CDR2 (germline): MNHEY, SMNVEV (reference sequence). The V end lost 0 bases, the J end lost 5 bases, and 7 bases lay between the germline ends. CDR3 nucleotides: TGTGCCAGCAGTTTATCAGGGAGGACTGAAGCTTTCTTT. Translated: CASSLSGRTEAFF.